Listed below are T cell receptor beta chains from one sample, sequenced in a study of patients and donors after allogeneic stem cell transplantation. TCRdb re-called the RT-PCR reads through MiXCR, storing one row per CDR3 protein. The sample includes 200,000 to 250,000 distinct CDR3 sequences, 13% to 15% of them seen just once. Sequencing was carried out using blood, either unsorted or a sorted T cell fraction (not recorded which). The receptors derive from a human donor who was either an allogeneic HSCT recipient or a stem cell or donor lymphocyte infusion donor (not recorded which). It is not recorded whose cells these are; they may come from a transplant donor. Each CDR3 is given with its conserved first and last residue. Fields, in order: clone size, V gene, D gene, J gene, CDR3 protein, CDR3 DNA. D genes are given only for firm matches. The size field is filled for only some rows; it gives once, few, many or a size class.

>.|TRBV12-3/TRBV12-4|.|TRBJ2-2
CASRTGYTGELFF
TGTGCCAGCAGAACAGGGTACACCGGGGAGCTGTTTTTT
>few|TRBV18|.|TRBJ1-5
CASSPTGQNQPQHF
TGTGCCAGCTCACCTACAGGTCAAAATCAGCCCCAGCATTTT
>.|TRBV2|.|TRBJ2-1
CASETDGYNEQFF
TGTGCCAGCGAAACGGACGGCTACAATGAGCAGTTCTTC
>.|TRBV11-2|.|TRBJ2-2
CASSLGSLNGGELFF
TGTGCCAGCAGCTTAGGATCCCTCAATGGGGGGGAGCTGTTTTTT
>.|TRBV11-2|TRBD2|TRBJ2-1
CASSLGLAGASAQFF
TGTGCCAGCAGCTTGGGACTAGCGGGAGCGTCGGCGCAGTTCTTC
>few|TRBV30|.|TRBJ1-2
CAGGENNYGYTF
TGTGCTGGAGGCGAGAATAACTATGGCTACACCTTC
>many|TRBV6-1|TRBD2|TRBJ2-1
CASSPGILAATYNEQFF
TGTGCCAGCAGCCCCGGAATACTAGCGGCAACCTACAATGAGCAGTTCTTC
>.|TRBV10-3|TRBD1|TRBJ1-1
CASRQGRLDAFF
TGTGCCTCACGACAGGGTAGGCTTGACGCTTTCTTT
>.|TRBV10-3|TRBD1|TRBJ2-5
CAIGTGEGKTQYF
TGTGCCATCGGGACAGGGGAGGGGAAGACCCAGTACTTC
>many|TRBV18|TRBD1|TRBJ1-5
CASSRGQASSNQPQHF
TGTGCCAGCTCTCGCGGACAGGCCTCTAGCAATCAGCCCCAGCATTTT
>few|TRBV9|.|TRBJ1-4
CASSPPGGGAEKLFF
TGTGCCAGCAGTCCCCCGGGGGGGGGCGCAGAAAAACTGTTTTTT
>few|TRBV23-1|.|TRBJ1-1
CASSQMRGSTEAFF
TGCGCCAGCAGTCAAATGCGAGGGAGCACTGAAGCTTTCTTT
>few|TRBV20-1|.|TRBJ2-5
CSARDWLIDALQETQYF
TGCAGTGCTAGAGATTGGCTGATTGACGCCCTCCAAGAGACCCAGTACTTC
>few|TRBV6-2/TRBV6-3|.|TRBJ1-5
CARKTRIRLGGSNQPQHF
TGTGCCAGAAAAACAAGGATACGCCTCGGGGGTAGCAATCAGCCCCAGCATTTT
>few|TRBV7-2|.|TRBJ1-1
CASSPSPGQTNTEAFF
TGTGCCAGCAGCCCCAGCCCCGGACAAACGAACACTGAAGCTTTCTTT
>.|TRBV28|.|TRBJ2-2
CASLADTGELFF
TGTGCCAGCCTAGCAGACACCGGGGAGCTGTTTTTT
>many|TRBV30|.|TRBJ1-2
CAQRKLNYGYTF
TGTGCCCAGAGGAAGTTAAACTATGGCTACACCTTC
>many|TRBV20-1|TRBD2|TRBJ2-1
CSARPYTGGTGNEQFF
TGCAGTGCTAGGCCCTACACGGGGGGAACCGGCAATGAGCAGTTCTTC
>many|TRBV12-3/TRBV12-4|TRBD2|TRBJ2-3
CASSRREGRGGTQYF
TGTGCCAGCAGTAGGCGGGAGGGCCGAGGTGGTACGCAGTATTTT
>many|TRBV7-8|TRBD1|TRBJ2-2
CASSLTKGATGELFF
TGTGCCAGCAGCTTAACCAAGGGGGCGACCGGGGAGCTGTTTTTT
>few|TRBV25-1|TRBD1|TRBJ1-2
CASSDTRQGNYGYTF
TGTGCCAGCAGTGATACGAGACAGGGAAACTATGGCTACACCTTC
>few|TRBV6-5|.|TRBJ1-1
CASSYSWGGGGNTEAFF
TGTGCCAGCAGTTACTCGTGGGGGGGCGGTGGGAACACTGAAGCTTTCTTT
>.|TRBV12-3/TRBV12-4|TRBD1|TRBJ1-5
CASSSGDSSNQPQHF
TGTGCCAGCAGTTCGGGGGACAGTAGCAATCAGCCCCAGCATTTT
>few|TRBV28|TRBD1|TRBJ2-7
CASTQKGASSYEQYF
TGTGCCAGCACCCAAAAGGGGGCTAGCTCCTACGAGCAGTACTTC
>few|TRBV5-1|.|TRBJ1-2
CASSPNGNYGYTF
TGCGCCAGCAGTCCCAACGGTAACTATGGCTACACCTTC
>.|TRBV3-1|TRBD1|TRBJ1-6
CASSLSPGGGSPLHF
TGTGCCAGCAGCCTCTCCCCAGGGGGCGGATCACCCCTCCACTTT
>many|TRBV10-2|TRBD2|TRBJ2-7
CASRGAYEQYF
TGCGCCAGCCGGGGGGCCTACGAGCAGTACTTC
>few|TRBV30|TRBD1|TRBJ1-6
CAWSRQGPDSPLHF
TGTGCCTGGAGCAGACAGGGGCCGGATTCACCCCTCCACTTT
>.|TRBV30|TRBD2|TRBJ2-7
CAWSWTGLAAGSYEQYF
TGTGCCTGGAGTTGGACGGGACTAGCGGCCGGGTCCTACGAGCAGTACTTC
>.|TRBV18|.|TRBJ2-1
CASSPVGAGNEQFF
TGTGCCAGCTCACCAGTGGGGGCCGGGAATGAGCAGTTCTTC
>.|TRBV5-1|TRBD2|TRBJ2-1
CASSPAGAGGPYNEQFF
TGCGCCAGCAGCCCCGCTGGGGCGGGAGGACCTTACAATGAGCAGTTCTTC
>many|TRBV15|.|TRBJ2-3
CATSRGGQGPDTQYF
TGTGCCACCAGCAGAGGAGGGCAGGGCCCAGATACGCAGTATTTT
>.|TRBV3-1|TRBD1|TRBJ2-7
CASSQGTGELRQYF
TGTGCCAGCAGCCAAGGAACAGGGGAGCTGCGGCAGTACTTC
>few|TRBV2|.|TRBJ2-1
CASRGRGSDEQFF
TGTGCCAGCAGGGGACGGGGCAGCGATGAGCAGTTCTTC
>few|TRBV9|.|TRBJ2-2
CASSGPSRLTGELFF
TGTGCCAGCAGCGGGCCTTCTCGGTTAACCGGGGAGCTGTTTTTT
>.|TRBV3-1|.|TRBJ2-5
CASSQAPGETQYF
TGTGCCAGCAGCCAAGCCCCAGGAGAGACCCAGTACTTC
>few|TRBV19|.|TRBJ1-2
CASSVTTGMEVPGYGYTF
TGTGCCAGTAGCGTTACTACGGGGATGGAAGTTCCTGGCTATGGCTACACCTTC
>many|TRBV20-1|.|TRBJ1-5
CSAIIGGPQHF
TGCAGTGCTATCATAGGTGGGCCCCAGCATTTT
>many|TRBV9|TRBD2|TRBJ2-3
CASSVSGSGYTDTQYF
TGTGCCAGCAGCGTTAGCGGGAGTGGATACACAGATACGCAGTATTTT
>.|TRBV2|.|TRBJ2-7
CASTPRGSSYEQYF
TGTGCCAGCACCCCACGGGGAAGCTCCTACGAGCAGTACTTC
>.|TRBV6-1|.|TRBJ1-2
CASSSTHGYTF
TGTGCCAGCAGTTCGACGCATGGCTACACCTTC
>few|TRBV7-9|.|TRBJ1-2
CASSLSGWNYGYTF
TGTGCCAGCAGCTTAAGTGGTTGGAACTATGGCTACACCTTC
>many|TRBV30|TRBD1|TRBJ1-6
CAWRGQGISPLHF
TGTGCCTGGAGGGGACAGGGGATATCACCCCTCCACTTT
>few|TRBV15|.|TRBJ1-2
CATSRDQGGYTF
TGTGCCACCAGCAGAGATCAGGGAGGCTACACCTTC
>.|TRBV18|.|TRBJ1-1
CASSRKPTWAEAFF
TGTGCCAGCTCACGGAAACCAACTTGGGCTGAAGCTTTCTTT
>few|TRBV7-2|.|TRBJ1-3
CASSLKPRPEGGNTIYF
TGTGCCAGCAGCTTAAAGCCCCGTCCGGAGGGTGGAAACACCATATATTTT